This T cell receptor beta chain was identified during a study of CD8 T cells in ankylosing spondylitis. TCRdb analysed the 5' RACE reads with MiXCR anew, one entry per CDR3 protein. The sample has a few hundred thousand distinct CDR3 sequences, roughly a tenth seen once; the top ten hold 20% to 25%. The germline V gene encodes CDR1 KGHDR and CDR2 SFDVKD. The V gene lost 5 bases and the J gene lost 3 bases, with 10 bases spanning the gap. This CDR3 contains 14 residues. This sequence originates from a male donor with ankylosing spondylitis or in good health (not recorded which). Input material: blood, either unsorted or a sorted T cell fraction (not recorded which). This chain links TRBV24-1 with TRBJ1-5; D is unclear. The CDR3 sequence is CATSAPKDNQPQHF. CDR3 sequence (DNA): TGTGCCACCAGTGCCCCGAAAGACAATCAGCCCCAGCATTTT.